Presented here are 9 T cell receptor beta chains from one specimen sequenced in a study of cytomegalovirus exposure and HLA in healthy donors. PCR amplification relied on 60 Vbeta primers (plus 13 Jbeta primers). The data were produced by immunoSEQ multiplex PCR, yet TCRdb's version contains in-frame clones alone and is incomplete. This repertoire shows some 88,000 clones, 65% to 80% found once; its top ten account for about a sixth. Sequencing input: PBMCs. These receptors all stem from a woman aged 18-29 years in good health and CMV-seropositive.

This clone was counted between two and nine times. The chain employs TRBV28 and TRBJ2-7; 8 bases match TRBD1. V dropped 5 bases and J dropped 1; count of bases not matched to a gene: 10. Germline V gene lookup returns CDR1 MDHEN and CDR2 SYDVKM. This CDR3 comprises 16 residues. CDR3 region: CASSDPSGTGSYEQYF. The CDR3 nucleotides read TGTGCCAGCAGTGATCCTTCCGGGACAGGTTCCTACGAGCAGTACTTC. Variable domain in full (rest from reference TRBV28 and TRBJ2-7): DVKVTQSSRYLVKRTGEKVFLECVQDMDHENMFWYRQDPGLGLRLIYFSYDVKMKEKGDIPEGYSVSREKKERFSLILESASTNQTSMYLCASSDPSGTGSYEQYFGPGTRLTVT.

The chain joins TRBV15 to TRBJ2-5, with 8 bases identical to TRBD2. Germline V gene data show CDR1 as LNHNV and CDR2 as YYDKDF (reference sequence). The CDR3 is made up of 14 amino acids. After removal of 4 bases from V and 2 bases from J, the junction contained 3 bases not matched to a gene. The CDR3: CATSIPGGQETQYF. As DNA, the CDR3 is TGTGCCACCAGCATCCCGGGGGGGCAAGAGACCCAGTACTTC.

The chain is built from TRBV27 and TRBJ2-7, with D perhaps TRBD2 (5 bases). V lost 4 bases to trimming and J lost 0 bases, with 13 bases between them. The CDR3 is 15 amino acids. The germline V gene has CDR1 MNHEY and CDR2 SMNVEV (reference sequence). The CDR3 DNA follows: TGTGCCAGCAGTTCCTATGGGAGTATCTCCTACGAGCAGTACTTC. Residues: CASSSYGSISYEQYF.

The chain links TRBV5-1 to TRBJ2-6; D may be TRBD1 (6 bases). V dropped 5 bases and J dropped 0 bases, with 12 bases sitting between them. Germline V gene sequence: CDR1 SGHRS, CDR2 YFSETQ. The CDR3 contains 16 residues. CDR3 coding DNA: TGCGCCAGCAGTCTAACGACAGGCTCTGGGGCCAACGTCCTGACTTTC. This translates into CASSLTTGSGANVLTF.

This chain links TRBV28 with TRBJ2-2; 7 positions agree with TRBD1. Per the germline V gene, CDR1 is MDHEN and CDR2 is SYDVKM. The CDR3 totals 14 residues. V lost 5 bases, J lost 4 bases, and 4 bases stayed unmatched. CDR3 sequence (DNA): TGTGCCAGCAGTCGTGACAGGGCCACCGGGGAGCTGTTTTTT. This codes for CASSRDRATGELFF.

This clone was seen a handful of times. This chain uses TRBV19 with TRBJ2-2; 13 nucleotides agree with TRBD2. Germline V gene data show CDR1 as LNHDA and CDR2 as SQIVND (reference sequence). The V and J ends lost 9 bases and 3 bases, in that order; junction bases with no gene match: 7. The CDR3 consists of 16 residues. CDR3 sequence reads: CASRTGLAGDTGELFF. The CDR3 DNA reads as TGTGCCAGCCGAACCGGACTAGCGGGAGACACCGGGGAGCTGTTTTTT.

The table lists this clone with a few counts. V is TRBV5-8 and J is TRBJ1-2; D is uncertain. The CDR3 is 11 residues long. Trimming pared 3 bases from V and 8 bases from J, leaving 8 bases between. From germline, CDR1 is SGHTS and CDR2 YDEGEE. CDR3 loop: CASSSGRGYTF. The CDR3 DNA follows: TGTGCCAGCAGCTCGGGAAGGGGCTACACCTTC.

As concerns this clone: Other DNA sequences in this sample translate to the same CDR3. V gene TRBV4-1 combines with J gene TRBJ1-2; D is ambiguous. Trimming pared 2 bases from V and 5 bases from J, leaving 6 bases between. The germline V gene encodes CDR1 MGHRA and CDR2 YSYEKL. CDR3 length equals 12 residues. The CDR3 region has the DNA TGCGCCAGCAGCCAAAGAGGATATGGCTACACCTTC. Translated, it gives CASSQRGYGYTF.

This clone was observed a few times. The J gene is TRBJ1-5, the V gene TRBV4-3; 7 bases match TRBD1. This CDR3 region has 16 residues. CDR1 and CDR2 from the germline V gene are LGHNA and YSLEER. Unmatched junction bases numbered 5, after V lost 0 bases and J lost 3 bases. For the CDR3, the DNA is TGCGCCAGCAGCCAAGAAGGGGGACAGAACAATCAGCCCCAGCATTTT. Its translation is CASSQEGGQNNQPQHF.